The rows below give T cell receptor delta chains drawn from one sample of a study of Vδ1+ human thymocytes. TCRdb fed the multiplex PCR reads to CATT. The profile shows under 85,000 delta-chain clones, around 34% of them singletons. The sample consisted of Vdelta1+ gamma-delta thymocytes from the thymus. These receptors came from a boy younger than two who had congenital heart surgery. The CDR3 runs from the conserved cysteine through the conserved F or W. The D gene is left open where the match is weak. Clone size is not always given. Where it is, it says once, few, many or a class for expanded clones.

V	size	J	D	CDR3	DNA
TRDV1	few	TRDJ1	-	CALGEPGISYTDKLIF	TGTGCTCTTGGGGAACCAGGGATTTCGTACACCGATAAACTCATCTTT
TRDV1	-	TRDJ1	-	CALGSGGPSLFIF	TGTGCTCTTGGGTCCGGAGGGCCGTCGCTGTTCATCTTT
TRDV1	-	TRDJ1	TRDD3	CALGNSLLLGDTIDKLIF	TGTGCTCTTGGGAATTCCTTACTACTGGGGGATACAATCGATAAACTCATCTTT
TRDV2	-	TRDJ1	TRDD3	CAYCTGGLISDKLIF	TGTGCCTACTGTACTGGGGGATTAATATCCGATAAACTCATCTTT
TRDV1	-	TRDJ1	-	CALGKLGECIRYTDKLIF	TGTGCTCTTGGGAAACTGGGAGAATGTATTCGGTACACCGATAAACTCATCTTT
TRDV1	few	TRDJ1	-	CALGELGTFTDKLIF	TGTGCTCTTGGGGAACTCGGCACCTTCACCGATAAACTCATCTTT
TRDV1	-	TRDJ1	-	CALGRGDPYTDKLIF	TGTGCTCTTGGCCGTGGGGACCCGTACACCGATAAACTCATCTTT
TRDV1	-	TRDJ1	-	CALGERSFFPLTDYSGCADKLIF	TGTGCTCTTGGGGAACGAAGTTTCTTCCCCCTTACGGACTATTCAGGTTGCGCCGATAAACTCATCTTT
TRDV1	-	TRDJ1	-	CALGKTDASHDKLIF	TGTGCTCTTGGAAAAACAGACGCTTCTCACGATAAACTCATCTTT
TRDV1	-	TRDJ1	TRDD3	CALGVGAFMGDITDKLIF	TGTGCTCTTGGGGTAGGGGCTTTCATGGGGGACATCACCGATAAACTCATCTTT
TRDV1	-	TRDJ1	TRDD3	CALGGLRGYVYTDKLIF	TGTGCTCTTGGGGGACTACGGGGATACGTGTACACCGATAAACTCATCTTT
TRDV1	few	TRDJ1	TRDD3	CALGPLLRLPLGDPNYTDKLIF	TGTGCTCTTGGGCCCCTCTTACGGTTACCTCTGGGGGATCCCAATTACACCGATAAACTCATCTTT
TRDV1	-	TRDJ2	TRDD3	CALGERVLGVTSPFTAQLFF	TGTGCTCTTGGGGAAAGGGTCCTGGGGGTCACATCTCCGTTTACAGCACAACTCTTCTTT
TRDV1	-	TRDJ1	TRDD3	CALGGPSYWGITDKLIF	TGTGCTCTTGGGGGACCTTCGTACTGGGGGATCACCGATAAACTCATCTTT
TRAV29/DV5	-	TRDJ1	-	CSVLLCSKATLPGWGEYIDKLIF	-
TRDV1	-	TRDJ1	TRDD3	CALGERSYWGSPKGPDKLIF	TGTGCTCTTGGGGAGCGATCGTACTGGGGGTCTCCGAAGGGGCCCGATAAACTCATCTTT
TRDV1	-	TRDJ2	TRDD2	CALGELSLPIFGTVTMTAQLFF	TGTGCTCTTGGGGAATTGTCACTTCCTATATTCGGCACCGTGACCATGACAGCACAACTCTTCTTT